One sample yielded the 2 T cell receptor beta chains listed below, sequenced in a study of shared clonotypes between healthy human individuals (dated by TCRdb to 2019 to 2021). Preparation of the library involved the immunoSEQ multiplex PCR assay. TCRdb carries this immuneACCESS record with in-frame sequences only. Its versions omit some clonotypes, under half of them owing to an unresolved V gene in the studies checked, with the rest unexplained. This sample has approximately 2,200,000 clones in its table, and approximately 94% of those were observed once. In total, the top ten clones hold roughly 1.8% of the sample. CD8 naive samples were CD45RO-negative cells positively selected for CCR7, giving a CD45RA+CCR7+ population that excluded TemRA cells. Sequenced sample: naive CD8+ T cells from PBMCs. In the paper's terms, the cell subset or site label means: CD45RA+CCR7+. These receptors came from a man aged 18 to 30 in good health. Some clones in this sample may be carry-over from other donors' samples.

The table lists this clone with a count of one. This rearrangement joins TRBV28 to TRBJ2-7; D might be TRBD2 (5 bases). In germline, CDR1 is MDHEN, CDR2 SYDVKM. The CDR3 spans 13 residues. V lost 3 bases, J lost 5 bases, and 11 bases lay in between. The CDR3 reads CASSFGRANEQYF. The CDR3 DNA follows: TGTGCCAGCAGTTTTGGGCGGGCCAACGAGCAGTACTTC.

The chain has TRBV27 and TRBJ1-2, with 7 bases that match TRBD1. V shed 5 bases and J 0 bases; nucleotides not matched to a gene: 6. The germline gives CDR1 MNHEY, CDR2 SMNVEV (reference sequence). This CDR3 comprises 15 residues. CDR3 in DNA: TGTGCCAGCAGTCCCGGACAGGCCCCTAACTATGGCTACACCTTC. This codes for CASSPGQAPNYGYTF.